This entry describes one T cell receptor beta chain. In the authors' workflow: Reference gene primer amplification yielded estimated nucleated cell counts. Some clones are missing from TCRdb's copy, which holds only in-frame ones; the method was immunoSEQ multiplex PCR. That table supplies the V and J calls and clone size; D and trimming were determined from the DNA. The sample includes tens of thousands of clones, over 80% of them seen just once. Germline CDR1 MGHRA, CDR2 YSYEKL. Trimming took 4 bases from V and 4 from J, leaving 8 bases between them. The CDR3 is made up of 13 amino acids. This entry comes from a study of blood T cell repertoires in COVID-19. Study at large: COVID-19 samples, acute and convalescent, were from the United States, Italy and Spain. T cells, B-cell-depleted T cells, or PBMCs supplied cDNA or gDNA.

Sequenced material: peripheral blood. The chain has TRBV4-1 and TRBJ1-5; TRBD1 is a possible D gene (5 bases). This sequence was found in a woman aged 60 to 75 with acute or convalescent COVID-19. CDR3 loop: CASSPGPNQPQHF. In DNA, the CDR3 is TGCGCCAGCAGCCCAGGGCCTAATCAGCCCCAGCATTTT.